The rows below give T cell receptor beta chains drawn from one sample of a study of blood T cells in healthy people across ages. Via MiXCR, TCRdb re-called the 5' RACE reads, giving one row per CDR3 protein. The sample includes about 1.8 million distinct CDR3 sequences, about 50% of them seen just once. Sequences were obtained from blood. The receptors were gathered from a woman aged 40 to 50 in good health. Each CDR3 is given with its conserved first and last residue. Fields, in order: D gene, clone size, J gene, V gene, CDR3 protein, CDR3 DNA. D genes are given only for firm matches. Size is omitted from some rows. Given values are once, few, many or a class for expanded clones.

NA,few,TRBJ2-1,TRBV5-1,CASSLEVSAYNEQFF,TGCGCCAGCAGCTTGGAGGTGTCCGCCTACAATGAGCAGTTCTTC
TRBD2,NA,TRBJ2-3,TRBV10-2,CASRLAALADTQYF,TGCGCCAGCAGACTAGCGGCCTTGGCGGATACGCAGTATTTT
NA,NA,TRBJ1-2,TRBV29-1,CSVVAGLNYGYTF,TGCAGCGTTGTGGCAGGGCTAAACTATGGCTACACCTTC
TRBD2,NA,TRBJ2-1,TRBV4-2,CASSPGSGGAGNEQFF,TGTGCCAGCAGCCCAGGTAGCGGGGGGGCCGGGAATGAGCAGTTCTTC
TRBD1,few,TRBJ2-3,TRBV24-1,CATSPGGRKSTDTQYF,TGTGCCACCAGTCCAGGGGGACGGAAAAGCACAGATACGCAGTATTTT
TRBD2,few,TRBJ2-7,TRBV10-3,CAISEAGYEQYF,TGTGCCATCAGTGAAGCGGGATACGAGCAGTACTTC
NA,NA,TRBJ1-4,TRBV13,CASSKTNEKLFF,TGTGCCAGCAGTAAGACTAATGAAAAACTGTTTTTT
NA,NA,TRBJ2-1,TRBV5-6,CASTLQGVYNEQFF,TGTGCCAGCACCCTACAGGGCGTCTACAATGAGCAGTTCTTC
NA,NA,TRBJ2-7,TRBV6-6,CASNAGQHYEQYF,TGTGCCAGCAACGCCGGACAGCACTACGAGCAGTACTTC
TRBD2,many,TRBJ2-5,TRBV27,CASSKTSGGASIFQETQYF,TGTGCCAGCAGCAAAACTAGCGGGGGGGCGTCAATCTTCCAAGAGACCCAGTACTTC
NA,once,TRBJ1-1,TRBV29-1,CSVEQGNEAFF,TGCAGCGTTGAACAGGGAAATGAAGCTTTCTTT
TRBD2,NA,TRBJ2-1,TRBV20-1,CSVRGYPERLAHLENEQFF,TGCAGTGTTAGAGGTTACCCGGAAAGACTAGCCCACTTGGAGAATGAGCAGTTCTTC
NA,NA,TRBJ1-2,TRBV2,CASSLSLGRGGYTF,TGTGCCAGCAGCCTCTCACTTGGGAGGGGAGGCTACACCTTC
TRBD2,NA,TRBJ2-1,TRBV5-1,CASSLRGLAGGPFEQFF,TGCGCCAGCAGCTTGCGGGGACTAGCGGGGGGACCCTTTGAGCAGTTCTTC
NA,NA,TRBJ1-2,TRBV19,CASSFRLKRYTF,TGTGCCAGTAGTTTCCGCCTCAAGCGCTACACCTTC
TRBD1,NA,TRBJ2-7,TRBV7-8,CASSNPGQEYEQYF,TGTGCCAGCAGCAACCCGGGACAGGAATACGAGCAGTACTTC
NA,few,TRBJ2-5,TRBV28,CASRDTSTETQYF,TGTGCCAGCAGAGACACGTCCACGGAGACCCAGTACTTC
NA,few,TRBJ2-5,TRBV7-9,CASSSNSKQETQYF,TGTGCCAGCAGCTCGAACAGTAAACAAGAGACCCAGTACTTC
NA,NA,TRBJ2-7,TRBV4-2,CASSPRDGEIYEQYF,TGTGCCAGCAGCCCCCGGGACGGTGAAATCTACGAGCAGTACTTC
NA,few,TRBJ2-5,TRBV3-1,CASSPLASNQETQYF,TGTGCCAGCAGCCCCCTCGCTAGCAATCAAGAGACCCAGTACTTC
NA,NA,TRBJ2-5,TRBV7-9,CASSFPQGKETQYF,TGTGCCAGCAGCTTTCCTCAGGGGAAGGAGACCCAGTACTTC
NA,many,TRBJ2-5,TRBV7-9,CASSPDGQETQYF,TGTGCCAGCAGCCCTGACGGACAAGAGACCCAGTACTTC
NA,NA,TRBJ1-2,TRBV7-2,CASSLEGLGYTF,TGTGCCAGCAGCTTAGAAGGGTTGGGCTACACCTTC
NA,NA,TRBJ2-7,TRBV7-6,CASSPGAQGRVTYEQYF,TGTGCCAGCAGCCCCGGGGCCCAGGGAAGAGTAACCTACGAGCAGTACTTC
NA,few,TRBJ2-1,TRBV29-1,CSVEGAWYNEQFF,TGCAGCGTTGAGGGGGCCTGGTACAATGAGCAGTTCTTC
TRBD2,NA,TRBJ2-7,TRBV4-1,CASSQAERGYEQYF,TGCGCCAGCAGCCAAGCTGAGCGGGGATACGAGCAGTACTTC
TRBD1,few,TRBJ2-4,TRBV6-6,CASSYLTGQLKNIQYF,TGTGCCAGCAGTTACTTAACGGGACAGCTAAAAAACATTCAGTACTTC
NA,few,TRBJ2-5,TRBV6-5,CASRTGLVEETQYF,TGTGCCAGCAGGACGGGACTCGTGGAAGAGACCCAGTACTTC
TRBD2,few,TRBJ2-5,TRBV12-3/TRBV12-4,CASSRKHSLAGQETQYF,TGTGCCAGCAGCCGAAAGCATTCACTAGCGGGGCAAGAGACCCAGTACTTC
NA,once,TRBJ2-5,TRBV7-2,CTSSSTPSSRETQYF,TGTACCAGCAGCTCGACCCCTAGCTCCCGGGAGACCCAGTACTTC
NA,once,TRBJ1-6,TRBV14,CASIQGVSPLHF,TGTGCCAGCATCCAAGGCGTTTCACCCCTCCACTTT
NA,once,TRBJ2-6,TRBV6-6,CASSWVPEGANVLTF,TGTGCCAGCAGTTGGGTTCCTGAAGGGGCCAACGTCCTGACTTTC
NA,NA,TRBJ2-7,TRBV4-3,CASSPAPTPYEQYF,TGCGCCAGCAGCCCAGCGCCAACGCCCTACGAGCAGTACTTC
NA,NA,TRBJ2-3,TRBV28,CASSFKPDTQYF,TGTGCCAGCAGTTTTAAACCAGATACGCAGTATTTT
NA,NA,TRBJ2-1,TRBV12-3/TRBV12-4,CASSFGGGFSYNEQFF,TGTGCCAGCAGTTTCGGAGGGGGCTTTAGCTACAATGAGCAGTTCTTC
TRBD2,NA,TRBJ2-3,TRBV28,CASSLLSGGKSDTQYF,TGTGCCAGCAGTTTATTGTCGGGGGGGAAATCAGATACGCAGTATTTT
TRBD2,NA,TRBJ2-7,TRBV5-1,CASTGGSLYEQYF,TGCGCCAGCACCGGGGGGTCTCTCTACGAGCAGTACTTC
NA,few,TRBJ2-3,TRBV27,CASSLYSPDTQYF,TGTGCCAGCAGTTTATACAGCCCAGATACGCAGTATTTT
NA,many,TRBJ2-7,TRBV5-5,CASSSGPTSYEQYF,TGTGCCAGCAGCTCAGGACCGACCTCCTACGAGCAGTACTTC
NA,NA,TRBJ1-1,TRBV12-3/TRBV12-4,CASSLGGDVAEAFF,TGTGCCAGCAGTTTAGGCGGGGATGTTGCTGAAGCTTTCTTT
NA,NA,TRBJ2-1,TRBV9,CASRLGEGAYNEQFF,TGTGCCAGCAGGCTTGGGGAAGGCGCCTACAATGAGCAGTTCTTC
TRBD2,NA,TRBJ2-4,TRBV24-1,CATSGLAGENIQYF,TGTGCCACCAGCGGACTAGCGGGGGAAAACATTCAGTACTTC
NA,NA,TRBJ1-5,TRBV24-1,CATSDRNQPQHF,TGTGCCACCAGTGATCGAAATCAGCCCCAGCATTTT
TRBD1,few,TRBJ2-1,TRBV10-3,CAISGGQGGNEQFF,TGTGCCATCAGTGGAGGACAGGGCGGCAATGAGCAGTTCTTC
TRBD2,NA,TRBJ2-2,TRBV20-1,CSATLAGNTGELFF,TGCAGTGCTACCTTAGCGGGAAACACCGGGGAGCTGTTTTTT
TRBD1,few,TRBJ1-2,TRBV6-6,CASIAGTGPPNYGYTF,TGTGCCAGCATTGCCGGGACAGGCCCGCCTAACTATGGCTACACCTTC
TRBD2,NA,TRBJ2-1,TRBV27,CASTLASGVGEQFF,TGTGCCAGTACCTTGGCTAGCGGGGTGGGTGAGCAGTTCTTC
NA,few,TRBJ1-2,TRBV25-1,CASSDGKNYGYTF,TGTGCCAGCAGTGATGGTAAAAACTATGGCTACACCTTC
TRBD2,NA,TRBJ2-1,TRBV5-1,CASSFTSGTPNEQFF,TGCGCCAGCAGCTTCACTAGCGGAACGCCGAATGAGCAGTTCTTC
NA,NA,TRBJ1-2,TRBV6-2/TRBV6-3,CASRHGRLYGYTF,TGTGCCAGCAGGCACGGACGGCTCTATGGCTACACCTTC
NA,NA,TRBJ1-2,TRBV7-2,CASSLEPTYGYTF,TGTGCCAGCAGCTTGGAGCCTACCTATGGCTACACCTTC
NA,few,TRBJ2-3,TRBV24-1,CATSDSGLFKSADTQYF,TGTGCCACCAGTGATTCGGGACTGTTCAAAAGTGCAGATACGCAGTATTTT
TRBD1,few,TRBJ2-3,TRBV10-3,CAISETGADTQYF,TGTGCCATCAGTGAGACAGGGGCAGATACGCAGTATTTT
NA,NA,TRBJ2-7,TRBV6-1,CASSPQRGTAYEQYF,TGTGCCAGCAGTCCGCAGAGGGGGACGGCCTACGAGCAGTACTTC
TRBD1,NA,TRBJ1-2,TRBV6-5,CASSYLGQGRSYTF,TGTGCCAGCAGTTACTTAGGACAGGGTCGGAGCTACACCTTC
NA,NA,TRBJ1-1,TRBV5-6,CASSLSLGEAFF,TGTGCCAGCAGCTTGTCGTTAGGTGAAGCTTTCTTT
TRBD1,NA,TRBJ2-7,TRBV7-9,CASSAQGNDNEQYF,TGTGCCAGCAGCGCACAGGGGAATGACAACGAGCAGTACTTC
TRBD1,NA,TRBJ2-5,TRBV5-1,CASSSKTGQGWETQYF,TGCGCCAGCAGCTCAAAGACGGGACAGGGTTGGGAGACCCAGTACTTC
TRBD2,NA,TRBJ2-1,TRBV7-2,CASSLSRTSGGDTYNEQFF,TGTGCCAGCAGCTTATCGCGGACTAGCGGGGGGGATACCTACAATGAGCAGTTCTTC